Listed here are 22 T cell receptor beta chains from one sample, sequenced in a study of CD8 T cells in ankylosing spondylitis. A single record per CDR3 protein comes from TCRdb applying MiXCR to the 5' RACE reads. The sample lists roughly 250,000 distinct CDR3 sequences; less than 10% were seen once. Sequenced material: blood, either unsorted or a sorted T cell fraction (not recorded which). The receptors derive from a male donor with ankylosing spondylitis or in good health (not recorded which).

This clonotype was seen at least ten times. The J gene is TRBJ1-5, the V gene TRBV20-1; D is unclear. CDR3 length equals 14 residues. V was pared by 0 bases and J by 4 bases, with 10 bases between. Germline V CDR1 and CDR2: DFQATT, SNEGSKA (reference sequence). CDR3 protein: CSARDQGLNQPQHF. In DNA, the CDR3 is TGCAGTGCTAGAGATCAAGGACTTAATCAGCCCCAGCATTTT.

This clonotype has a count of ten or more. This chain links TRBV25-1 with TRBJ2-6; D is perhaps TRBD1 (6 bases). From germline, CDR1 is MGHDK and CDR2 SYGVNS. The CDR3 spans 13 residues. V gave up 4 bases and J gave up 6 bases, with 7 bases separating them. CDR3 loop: CASSAGEANVLTF. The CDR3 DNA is TGTGCCAGCAGTGCAGGGGAGGCCAACGTCCTGACTTTC.

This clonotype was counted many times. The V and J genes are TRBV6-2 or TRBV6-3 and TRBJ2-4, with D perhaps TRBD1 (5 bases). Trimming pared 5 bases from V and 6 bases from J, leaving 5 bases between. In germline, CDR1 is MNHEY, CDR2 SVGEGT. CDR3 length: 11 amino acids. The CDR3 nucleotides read TGTGCCAGCAGTGACAGAAACATTCAGTACTTC. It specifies CASSDRNIQYF.

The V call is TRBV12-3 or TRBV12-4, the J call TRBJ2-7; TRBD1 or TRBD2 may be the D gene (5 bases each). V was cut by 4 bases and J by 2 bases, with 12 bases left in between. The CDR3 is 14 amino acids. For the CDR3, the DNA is TGTGCCAGCAGTTCCCGGGACCGGACCTACGAGCAGTACTTC. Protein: CASSSRDRTYEQYF.

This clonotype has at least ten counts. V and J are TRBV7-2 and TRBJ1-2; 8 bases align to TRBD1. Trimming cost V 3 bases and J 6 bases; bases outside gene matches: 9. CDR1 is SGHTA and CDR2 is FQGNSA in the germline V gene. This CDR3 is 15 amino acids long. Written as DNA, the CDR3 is TGTGCCAGCAGCTTCCTCTCAGGGGGCGCAAATGGCTACACCTTC. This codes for CASSFLSGGANGYTF.

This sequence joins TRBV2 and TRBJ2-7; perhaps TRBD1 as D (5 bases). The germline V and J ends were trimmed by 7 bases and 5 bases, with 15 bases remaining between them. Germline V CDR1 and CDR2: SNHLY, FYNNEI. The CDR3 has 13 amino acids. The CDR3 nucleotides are TGTGCCAGCACCCTACGCAGGGTCGACGAGCAGTACTTC. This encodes CASTLRRVDEQYF.

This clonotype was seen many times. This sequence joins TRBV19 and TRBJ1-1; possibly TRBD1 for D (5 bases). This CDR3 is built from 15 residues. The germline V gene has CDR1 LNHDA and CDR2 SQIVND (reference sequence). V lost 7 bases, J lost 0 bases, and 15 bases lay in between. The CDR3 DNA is TGTGCCAGTACTCCGGGACGCCTAATGAACACTGAAGCTTTCTTT. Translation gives CASTPGRLMNTEAFF.

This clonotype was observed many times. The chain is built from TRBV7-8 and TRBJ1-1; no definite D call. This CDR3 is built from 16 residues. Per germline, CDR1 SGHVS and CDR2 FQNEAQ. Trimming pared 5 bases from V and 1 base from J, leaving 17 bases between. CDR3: CASSPRGRRGNTEAFF. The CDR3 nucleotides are TGTGCCAGCAGCCCACGTGGAAGGCGGGGGAACACTGAAGCTTTCTTT.

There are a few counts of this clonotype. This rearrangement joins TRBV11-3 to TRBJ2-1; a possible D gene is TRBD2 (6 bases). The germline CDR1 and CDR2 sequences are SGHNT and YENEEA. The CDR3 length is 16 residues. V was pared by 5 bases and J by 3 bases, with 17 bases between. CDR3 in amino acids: CASSNFKRAYYNEQFF. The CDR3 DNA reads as TGTGCCAGCAGCAATTTTAAGCGGGCGTACTACAATGAGCAGTTCTTC.

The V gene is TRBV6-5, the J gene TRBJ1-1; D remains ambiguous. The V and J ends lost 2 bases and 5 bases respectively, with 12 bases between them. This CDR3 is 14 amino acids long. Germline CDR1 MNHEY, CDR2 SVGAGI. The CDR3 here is CASSYGYGTTEAFF. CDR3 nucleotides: TGTGCCAGCAGTTACGGGTACGGTACGACTGAAGCTTTCTTT.

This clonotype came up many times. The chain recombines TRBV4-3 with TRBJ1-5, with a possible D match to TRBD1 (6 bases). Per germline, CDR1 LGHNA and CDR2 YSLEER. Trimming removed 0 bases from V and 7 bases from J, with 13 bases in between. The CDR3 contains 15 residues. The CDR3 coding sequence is TGCGCCAGCAGCCAAGATACAGGGTTTAGGCAGCCCCAGCATTTT. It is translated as CASSQDTGFRQPQHF.

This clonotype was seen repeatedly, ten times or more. CDR3 DNA: TGTGCCAGCAGCTTAAACAGGGGGCAAGGCTACACCTTC. Translating it yields CASSLNRGQGYTF. The V gene is TRBV7-9, the J gene TRBJ1-2, with 9 bases fitting TRBD1. The ends lost 2 bases at V and 8 bases at J; junction bases unmatched: 3. Germline V CDR1 and CDR2: SEHNR, FQNEAQ (reference sequence). The CDR3 is 13 amino acids.

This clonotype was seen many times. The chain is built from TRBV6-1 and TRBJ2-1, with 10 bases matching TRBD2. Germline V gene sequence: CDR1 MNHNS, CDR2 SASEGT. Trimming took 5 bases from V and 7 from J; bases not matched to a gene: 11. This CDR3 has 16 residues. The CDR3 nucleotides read TGTGCCAGCAGTCGAGTCCCTAGCGGGAGTAGGAATGAGCAGTTCTTC. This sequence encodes CASSRVPSGSRNEQFF.

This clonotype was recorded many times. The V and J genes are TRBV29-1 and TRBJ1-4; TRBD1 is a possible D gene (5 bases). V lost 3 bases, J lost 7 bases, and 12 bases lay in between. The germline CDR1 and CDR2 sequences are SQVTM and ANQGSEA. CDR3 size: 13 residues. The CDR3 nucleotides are TGCAGCGTTGATACCGGGGGTGTTGAAAAACTGTTTTTT. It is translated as CSVDTGGVEKLFF.

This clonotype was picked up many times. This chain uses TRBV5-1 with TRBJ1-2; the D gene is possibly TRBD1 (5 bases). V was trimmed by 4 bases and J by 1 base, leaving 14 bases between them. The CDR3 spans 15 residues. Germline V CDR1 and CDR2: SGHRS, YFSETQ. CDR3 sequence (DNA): TGCGCCAGCAGCGGGGGACGAACACTTAACTATGGCTACACCTTC. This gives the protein CASSGGRTLNYGYTF.

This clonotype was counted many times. DNA of the CDR3: TGTGCCAGCAGTGAAATGCTTACCCGGCCCCAGCATTTT. This translates into CASSEMLTRPQHF. The V call is TRBV6-1, the J call TRBJ1-5; no firm D call. Germline assignment: CDR1 MNHNS and CDR2 SASEGT. V lost 2 bases to trimming and J lost 9 bases, with 11 bases between them. This CDR3 spans 13 amino acids.

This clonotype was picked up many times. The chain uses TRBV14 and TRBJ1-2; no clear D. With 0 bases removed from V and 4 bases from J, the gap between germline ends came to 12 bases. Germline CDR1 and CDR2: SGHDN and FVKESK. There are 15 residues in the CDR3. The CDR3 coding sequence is TGTGCCAGCAGCCAAGAGGGTGCGAAGGGCTATGGCTACACCTTC. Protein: CASSQEGAKGYGYTF.

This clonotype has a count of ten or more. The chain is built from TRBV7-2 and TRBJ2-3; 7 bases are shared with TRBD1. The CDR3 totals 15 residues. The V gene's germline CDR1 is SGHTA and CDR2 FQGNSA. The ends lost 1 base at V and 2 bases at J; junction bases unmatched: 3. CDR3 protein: CASSLGTGVTDTQYF. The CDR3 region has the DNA TGTGCCAGCAGCTTAGGTACAGGGGTCACAGATACGCAGTATTTT.

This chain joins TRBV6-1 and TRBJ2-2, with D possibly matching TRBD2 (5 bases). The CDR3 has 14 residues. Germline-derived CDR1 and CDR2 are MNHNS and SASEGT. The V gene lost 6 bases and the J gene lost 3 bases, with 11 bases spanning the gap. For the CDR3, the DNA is TGTGCCAGCAGGGACGAGGGAGACACCGGGGAGCTGTTTTTT. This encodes CASRDEGDTGELFF.

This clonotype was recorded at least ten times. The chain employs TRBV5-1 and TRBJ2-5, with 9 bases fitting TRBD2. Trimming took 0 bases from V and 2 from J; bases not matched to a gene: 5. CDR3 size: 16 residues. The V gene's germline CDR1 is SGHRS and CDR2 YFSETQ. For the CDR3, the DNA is TGCGCCAGCAGCTTGGCACCTAGCGGGAAGCAAGAGACCCAGTACTTC. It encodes CASSLAPSGKQETQYF.

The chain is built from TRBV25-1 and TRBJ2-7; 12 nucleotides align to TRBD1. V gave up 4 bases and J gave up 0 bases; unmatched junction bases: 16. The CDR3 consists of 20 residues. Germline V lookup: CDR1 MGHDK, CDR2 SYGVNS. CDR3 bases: TGTGCCAGCAGTGCAACTCCGGGACAGGGGGCTAAGGGGGGCTCCTACGAGCAGTACTTC. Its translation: CASSATPGQGAKGGSYEQYF.

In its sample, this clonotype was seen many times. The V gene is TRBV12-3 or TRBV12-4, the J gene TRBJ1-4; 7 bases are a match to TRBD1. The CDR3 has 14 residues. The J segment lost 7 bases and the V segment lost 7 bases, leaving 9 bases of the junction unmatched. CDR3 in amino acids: CASKPEGAAEKLFF. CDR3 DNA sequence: TGTGCCAGCAAACCGGAGGGGGCCGCTGAAAAACTGTTTTTT.